Listed here are 5 T cell receptor beta chains from one sample, sequenced in a study of T and B cells in COVID-19 patients. TRB rearrangements were amplified by multiplex PCR with BIOMED2 TRB-A/B primers. TCRdb used MiXCR to reprocess the multiplex PCR reads, holding one entry per CDR3 protein. The profile shows about 2,500 distinct CDR3 sequences, roughly 24% of them singletons. Each TRB amplification used about 220-500 ng of genomic DNA from blood. The sequencing sample was made of blood. The receptors here all came from a human donor with active COVID-19.

This chain uses TRBV28 with TRBJ2-6, with D maybe TRBD1 (5 bases). Germline CDR1 is MDHEN and CDR2 is SYDVKM. The CDR3 loop spans 15 amino acids. Between the trimmed V and J ends, which lost 4 bases and 0 bases, there was a span of 7 bases. The CDR3 coding sequence is TGTGCCAGCAGTTCGCAGGGCTCTGGGGCCAACGTCCTGACTTTC. This encodes CASSSQGSGANVLTF.

Of note for this clonotype: An end of the junction differs from the germline gene, which may be a read error. The chain carries TRBV5-3 and TRBJ2-7; possibly TRBD2 for D (5 bases). TRBV5-3 is reported as an ORF; its role is uncertain. This CDR3 is built from 14 residues. CDR3 sequence reads: CASSLWESTYEQYF. In nucleotides, the CDR3 is TGTGCCAGCAGCTTATGGGAGAGCACCTACGAGCAGTACTTC.

This clonotype appeared once. The chain employs TRBV20-1 and TRBJ2-7, with 8 bases identical to TRBD1. Per germline, CDR1 DFQATT and CDR2 SNEGSKA (reference sequence). The CDR3 runs 14 residues. V shed 5 bases and J 2 bases; nucleotides not matched to a gene: 8. The CDR3: CSAGQDRATYEQYF. Here the CDR3 DNA reads TGCAGTGCTGGACAGGACAGGGCTACCTACGAGCAGTACTTC.

Sample share makes this clonotype medium-sized (0.01 to 0.1%). J is TRBJ2-2 and V is TRBV18; D possibly corresponds to TRBD1 (8 bases). The ends were cut back, 3 bases at V and 5 bases at J, with 16 bases in the middle. The V gene's germline CDR1 is KGHSH and CDR2 LQKENI. The CDR3 loop spans 16 amino acids. The CDR3 loop reads CASSPTGQGGTGELFF. DNA of the CDR3: TGTGCCAGCTCACCGACCGGACAGGGAGGGACCGGGGAGCTGTTTTTT.

This clonotype is labeled as medium-sized (0.01 to 0.1%). The V and J genes are TRBV6-6 and TRBJ2-5; D ambiguous. The length of the CDR3 is 11 residues. Germline CDR1 and CDR2: MNHNY and SVGAGI (reference sequence). Trimming removed 4 bases from V and 2 bases from J, with 2 bases in between. The CDR3: CASSLQETQYF. CDR3 nucleotide sequence: TGTGCCAGCAGTTTACAAGAGACCCAGTACTTC.